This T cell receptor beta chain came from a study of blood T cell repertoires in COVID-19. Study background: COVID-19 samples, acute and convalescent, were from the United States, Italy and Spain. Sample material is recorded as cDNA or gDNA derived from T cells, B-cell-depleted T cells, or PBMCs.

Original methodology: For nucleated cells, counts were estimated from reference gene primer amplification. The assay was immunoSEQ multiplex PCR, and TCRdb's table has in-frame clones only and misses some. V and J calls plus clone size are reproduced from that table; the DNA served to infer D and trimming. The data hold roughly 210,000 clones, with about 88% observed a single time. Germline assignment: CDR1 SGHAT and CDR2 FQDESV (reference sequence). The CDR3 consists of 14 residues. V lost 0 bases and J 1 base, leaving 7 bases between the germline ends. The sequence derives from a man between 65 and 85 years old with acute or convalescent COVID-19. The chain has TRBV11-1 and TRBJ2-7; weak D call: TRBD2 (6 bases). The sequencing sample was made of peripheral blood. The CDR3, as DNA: TGTGCCAGCAGCTTAGCGGGGGGTTCCTACGAGCAGTACTTC. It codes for CASSLAGGSYEQYF.